The next 14 T cell receptor beta chains were all read from a single sample in a study of OX40 agonist ivuxolimab in advanced cancers. Sequencing was performed with immunoSEQ multiplex PCR; in TCRdb, only in-frame clones are kept and a portion is missing. The sample consists of 45,000 to 55,000 clones, 84% of them appearing once. The sample consisted of CD4+ or CD8+ T cells sorted from blood, taken in a trial of the OX40 agonist ivuxolimab. These receptors all stem from an adult with an advanced solid tumor such as melanoma, head and neck, liver or kidney cancer.

V usage is TRBV2 and J usage is TRBJ2-7, with D perhaps matching TRBD1 or TRBD2 (6 bases each). V was clipped by 7 bases and J by 3 bases, with 16 bases between them. The CDR3 extends over 14 amino acids. Germline V gene sequence: CDR1 SNHLY, CDR2 FYNNEI. CDR3 bases: TGTGCCAGCATGCCCCCCGGGGGCGGCTACGAGCAGTACTTC. Translation: CASMPPGGGYEQYF.

The chain uses TRBV27 and TRBJ2-7; 8 bases line up with TRBD2. This CDR3 has 14 residues. Germline V CDR1 and CDR2: MNHEY, SMNVEV (reference sequence). V was clipped by 4 bases and J by 1 base; unmatched bases: 3. The CDR3 reads CASSWASGSYEQYF. DNA of the CDR3: TGTGCCAGCAGTTGGGCTAGCGGGTCCTACGAGCAGTACTTC.

The CDR3, as DNA: TGCGCCAGCAGCAAAGGACAGAAAGAATCACCCCTCCACTTT. Its protein is CASSKGQKESPLHF. V is TRBV5-1 and J is TRBJ1-6, with a possible D match to TRBD1 (6 bases). The CDR3 has 14 residues. Deletions cut 4 bases from V and 10 bases from J, with 15 bases between. The germline CDR1 and CDR2 sequences are SGHRS and YFSETQ.

The V call is TRBV4-3, the J call TRBJ2-7; possibly TRBD1 for D (6 bases). The CDR3 contains 15 residues. Germline CDR1 LGHNA, CDR2 YSLEER. The germline V and J ends were trimmed by 0 bases and 0 bases, with 9 bases remaining between them. The CDR3 reads CASSQDGDNSYEQYF. CDR3 DNA sequence: TGCGCCAGCAGCCAAGATGGGGACAACTCCTACGAGCAGTACTTC.

The chain is built from TRBV30 and TRBJ2-2; D unresolved. The V and J ends lost 0 bases and 5 bases respectively, with 10 bases between them. Germline V gene data show CDR1 as GTSNPN and CDR2 as SVGIG (reference sequence). The CDR3 is made up of 14 amino acids. DNA of the CDR3: TGTGCCTGGAGTGTACTTAGGGAAACCGGGGAGCTGTTTTTT. Its protein is CAWSVLRETGELFF.

The rearrangement uses TRBV18 and TRBJ2-7, with 9 nucleotides matching TRBD1. Germline CDR1 reads KGHSH; CDR2 reads LQKENI. There are 15 residues in the CDR3. Losses at the gene ends were 0 bases for V and 5 bases for J; bases not matched to a gene: 5. CDR3: CASSPPSRQGDEQYF. CDR3 DNA sequence: TGTGCCAGCTCACCACCGTCTCGACAGGGGGACGAGCAGTACTTC.

This clone was seen just once. CDR3 coding DNA: TGTGCCAGCAGTACGGACAGGGCACTGTTTTTT. This translates into CASSTDRALFF. The chain links TRBV28 to TRBJ1-4, with 8 bases aligning to TRBD1. V shed 5 bases, J shed 13 bases, and the junction held 3 bases outside the gene matches. Looked up from germline, CDR1 is MDHEN and CDR2 is SYDVKM. The CDR3 loop spans 11 amino acids.

The chain couples TRBV5-3 to TRBJ2-7; D tentatively fits TRBD1 or TRBD2 (6 bases each). TRBV5-3 is an ORF, and what it does is uncertain. CDR3 size: 13 residues. Trimming removed 0 bases at V and 6 bases at J, with 10 bases between. The CDR3 nucleotides read TGTGCCAGAAGCTTGGAACAGGGAGGCGAGCAGTACTTC. Translating it yields CARSLEQGGEQYF.

CDR3 nucleotides: TGTGCCTGGAGCGCCTTGGATACGCAGTATTTT. Protein sequence: CAWSALDTQYF. V is TRBV30 and J is TRBJ2-3; D remains unclear. Germline V lookup: CDR1 GTSNPN, CDR2 SVGIG (reference sequence). This CDR3 contains 11 residues. V was trimmed by 3 bases and J by 6 bases, leaving 7 bases between them.

This rearrangement joins TRBV19 to TRBJ2-1; maybe TRBD1 (6 bases). CDR3 length equals 13 residues. Looked up from germline, CDR1 is LNHDA and CDR2 is SQIVND (reference sequence). Trimming took 5 bases from V and 5 from J, leaving 10 bases between them. The CDR3 DNA follows: TGTGCCAGTAGTGTGAACAGGGACAATGAGCAGTTCTTC. Encoded protein: CASSVNRDNEQFF.

This chain joins TRBV6-1 and TRBJ2-1, with D tentatively TRBD1 (5 bases). This CDR3 spans 15 amino acids. V was pared by 0 bases and J by 6 bases, with 12 bases between. Germline V CDR1 and CDR2: MNHNS, SASEGT. The CDR3 protein is CASSEARIDSNEQFF. The CDR3 DNA sequence: TGTGCCAGCAGTGAAGCGCGGATAGACAGCAATGAGCAGTTCTTC.

The J gene is TRBJ2-4, the V gene TRBV5-1; D gene uncertain. The V gene's germline CDR1 is SGHRS and CDR2 YFSETQ. Trimming pared 0 bases from V and 6 bases from J, leaving 10 bases between. The CDR3 contains 14 residues. DNA of the CDR3: TGCGCCAGCAGCTTGGTGGGCGGCCCAAACATTCAGTACTTC. This encodes CASSLVGGPNIQYF.

J is TRBJ2-7 and V is TRBV29-1, with TRBD1 as a possible D gene (5 bases). The length of the CDR3 is 11 residues. Germline V gene lookup returns CDR1 SQVTM and CDR2 ANQGSEA. Between the trimmed V and J ends, which lost 7 bases and 4 bases, there was a span of 11 bases. CDR3 residues: CSANSGYEQYF. The DNA for the CDR3 is TGCAGCGCCAACTCAGGGTACGAGCAGTACTTC.

The V gene is TRBV5-1, the J gene TRBJ1-5; 7 nucleotides line up with TRBD1. The CDR3 spans 14 residues. Unmatched junction bases numbered 2, after V lost 5 bases and J lost 0 bases. Germline-derived CDR1 and CDR2 are SGHRS and YFSETQ. The CDR3 DNA follows: TGCGCCAGCAGGCAGGGGGATAGCAATCAGCCCCAGCATTTT. Its translation: CASRQGDSNQPQHF.